These 23 T cell receptor beta chains were sequenced from one sample in a study of T cells in Graves' hyperthyroidism and ophthalmopathy. Authors of the study amplified TCR beta CDR3 regions from RNA transcripts. The primer set for the first-round RT-PCR of the TCR CDR3 was HTBI. TCRdb itself ran the multiplex PCR reads through MiXCR, one entry per CDR3 protein. The profile shows approximately 370,000 distinct CDR3 sequences, 17% of them singletons. The sample consisted of blood. The source of these receptors is a woman aged 30 to 39 with Graves' hyperthyroidism that later progressed to Graves' ophthalmopathy.

This clonotype has ten or more counts. J is TRBJ2-2 and V is TRBV7-2, with D uncertain. The CDR3 sequence is 13 residues long. V shed 1 base and J shed 7 bases, with 7 bases lying between them. Per germline, CDR1 SGHTA and CDR2 FQGNSA. In DNA form, the CDR3 reads TGTGCCAGCAGCTTAGGGTGGAGCGGGGAGCTGTTTTTT. Amino acid sequence: CASSLGWSGELFF.

This clonotype was observed a few times. The gene calls are TRBV10-1 and TRBJ2-2; D remains ambiguous. Trimming took 4 bases from V and 3 from J, leaving 6 bases between them. Germline CDR1 reads WNHNN; CDR2 reads SYGVQD (reference sequence). CDR3 length equals 13 residues. The CDR3 spells CASSGSHTGELFF. In DNA form, the CDR3 reads TGCGCCAGCAGTGGGAGCCACACCGGGGAGCTGTTTTTT.

At least ten counts were recorded for this clonotype. The rearrangement joins TRBV24-1 to TRBJ1-3, with D possibly TRBD1 on 5 matching bases. Germline values: CDR1 KGHDR, CDR2 SFDVKD. The V and J ends lost 4 bases and 4 bases respectively, with 19 bases between them. The CDR3 length is 17 residues. DNA of the CDR3: TGTGCCACCAGTGACTCCGATGGGGGGAATTCGGGAAACACCATATATTTT. Its protein product is CATSDSDGGNSGNTIYF.

Regarding this clonotype: A single base separates this from a much larger clone, so it may be a read error. The V gene is TRBV12-3 or TRBV12-4, the J gene TRBJ1-2; the D is unclear. Trimming stripped 4 bases from V and 0 bases from J, with 9 bases between. The CDR3 runs 14 residues. The CDR3 sequence: CASSSSSPNYGYTF. Written as DNA, the CDR3 is TGTGCCAGCAGTTCCTCTTCACCTAACTATGGCTACACCTTC.

The CDR3, as DNA: TGTGCCTGGAGCAGCCCACGGGACAGGGAAACCTACGAGCAGTACTTC. Translated, it gives CAWSSPRDRETYEQYF. The genes are TRBV30 and TRBJ2-7, with 9 positions matching TRBD1. The CDR3 has 16 amino acids. Germline CDR1 reads GTSNPN; CDR2 reads SVGIG (reference sequence). V shed 3 bases and J 2 bases; nucleotides not matched to a gene: 11.

This clonotype was observed a handful of times. The J gene is TRBJ2-1, the V gene TRBV20-1; D gene uncertain. The CDR3 covers 13 residues. The germline V gene encodes CDR1 DFQATT and CDR2 SNEGSKA (reference sequence). Trimming took off 3 bases at V and 6 bases at J, with 12 bases between the two ends. CDR3 DNA: TGCAGTGCTAGGGCAGATCAGCTCAATGAGCAGTTCTTC. Translated: CSARADQLNEQFF.

This clonotype has a handful of counts. J is TRBJ2-5 and V is TRBV20-1; D is perhaps TRBD2 (6 bases). Germline CDR1 DFQATT, CDR2 SNEGSKA (reference sequence). V lost 0 bases and J 5 bases, leaving 13 bases between the germline ends. There are 14 residues in the CDR3. CDR3 residues: CSARDEEGSETQYF. CDR3 nucleotide sequence: TGCAGTGCTAGAGATGAGGAGGGATCCGAGACCCAGTACTTC.

This clonotype occurred many times. V usage is TRBV30 and J usage is TRBJ2-7, with a possible D match to TRBD2 (6 bases). This CDR3 region has 14 residues. The germline CDR1 and CDR2 sequences are GTSNPN and SVGIG (reference sequence). Trimming removed 0 bases at V and 3 bases at J, with 12 bases between. CDR3 sequence: CAWSVSSADYEQYF. The CDR3 DNA sequence: TGTGCCTGGAGTGTATCTAGCGCCGACTACGAGCAGTACTTC.

For the CDR3, the DNA is TGTGCCAGCAGTTTAGAGACAGGGGCTGGGGCCTACTCCTACGAGCAGTACTTC. The encoded protein is CASSLETGAGAYSYEQYF. The chain uses TRBV12-3 or TRBV12-4 and TRBJ2-7, with TRBD1 matching over 8 bases. V lost 1 base, J lost 0 bases, and 11 bases stayed unmatched. The CDR3 contains 18 residues.

This sequence joins TRBV5-1 and TRBJ2-2; 8 bases map to TRBD1. Germline loops: CDR1 SGHRS, CDR2 YFSETQ. Trimming removed 5 bases from V and 6 bases from J; junction bases left unmatched: 9. CDR3 size: 15 residues. The CDR3 loop is CASRARPGGPGELFF. CDR3 coding DNA: TGCGCCAGCAGAGCGAGGCCAGGGGGCCCCGGGGAGCTGTTTTTT.

This clonotype was seen at least ten times. The chain uses TRBV3-1 and TRBJ1-6, with a tentative D call TRBD1 (5 bases). Trimming took 3 bases from V and 8 from J, leaving 14 bases between them. The CDR3 sequence is 15 residues long. The germline CDR1 and CDR2 sequences are LGHDT and YNNKEL (reference sequence). CDR3 DNA: TGTGCCAGCAGCCATTCGTGGGGGGTGGATTCACCCCTCCACTTT. Its translation: CASSHSWGVDSPLHF. Full variable domain (remainder filled in from reference TRBV3-1 and TRBJ1-6): DTAVSQTPKYLVTQMGNDKSIKCEQNLGHDTMYWYKQDSKKFLKIMFSYNNKELIINETVPNRFSPKSPDKAHLNLHINSLELGDSAVYFCASSHSWGVDSPLHFGNGTRLTVT.

This clonotype was counted ten times or more. This chain uses TRBV12-3 or TRBV12-4 with TRBJ1-2; D is possibly TRBD1 (5 bases). This CDR3 is 13 amino acids long. Trimming pared 7 bases from V and 3 bases from J, leaving 12 bases between. The DNA for the CDR3 is TGTGCCAGCAAAAAAGGGGCTGACTATGGCTACACCTTC. Its translation is CASKKGADYGYTF.

This clonotype was counted at least ten times. As DNA, the CDR3 is TGTGCCAGCAGTAAGCCGGGACTAGCGGGAATGGATACGCAGTATTTT. Its protein is CASSKPGLAGMDTQYF. The V gene is TRBV28, the J gene TRBJ2-3; TRBD2 matches 13 bases. The junction had 8 bases not matched to a gene; V was cut back by 5 bases and J by 6 bases. The CDR3 consists of 16 residues. Germline CDR1 reads MDHEN; CDR2 reads SYDVKM.

Ten or more counts support this clonotype. The V and J genes are TRBV7-9 and TRBJ1-1, with 7 nucleotides matching TRBD1. The CDR3 has 14 residues. Per germline, CDR1 SEHNR and CDR2 FQNEAQ (reference sequence). J was trimmed by 3 bases and V by 1 base; bases with no gene match: 2. CDR3 bases: TGTGCCAGCAGCTTAGAAGGGGGCGACACTGAAGCTTTCTTT. Translating gives CASSLEGGDTEAFF.

The V and J genes are TRBV7-9 and TRBJ2-1, with a tentative D call TRBD2 (5 bases). Trimming left V 5 bases short and J 0 bases short, with 11 bases between. This CDR3 contains 15 residues. Germline values: CDR1 SEHNR, CDR2 FQNEAQ (reference sequence). As DNA, the CDR3 is TGTGCCAGCAGCACTGGGGAGTCCTCCTACAATGAGCAGTTCTTC. Translating it yields CASSTGESSYNEQFF.

This clonotype occurred many times. The V and J genes are TRBV5-1 and TRBJ1-1; 9 nucleotides line up with TRBD1. Germline CDR1 reads SGHRS; CDR2 reads YFSETQ. V was pared by 4 bases and J by 0 bases, with 7 bases of the junction left unmatched. The length of the CDR3 is 16 residues. In nucleotides, the CDR3 is TGCGCCAGCAGCGAGGGACAGGGCTACATGAACACTGAAGCTTTCTTT. This codes for CASSEGQGYMNTEAFF.

The V gene is TRBV12-3 or TRBV12-4, the J gene TRBJ1-2; TRBD1 might be the D (5 bases). Between the trimmed V and J ends, which lost 4 bases and 6 bases, there was a span of 15 bases. CDR3 length: 14 amino acids. CDR3 coding DNA: TGTGCCAGCAGTTCGGGGCGAGACCGACATGGCTACACCTTC. This codes for CASSSGRDRHGYTF.

This clonotype was seen only a few times. This may arise from a read error, as a much more abundant clone is one base away. J is TRBJ1-2 and V is TRBV7-2; 8 nucleotides align to TRBD1. CDR1 is SGHTA, CDR2 FQGNSA, per germline. This CDR3 contains 13 residues. J lost 5 bases, V lost 5 bases, and 4 bases had no gene match. The CDR3 loop reads CASSQRQGYGYTF. The CDR3 DNA reads TGTGCCAGCAGCCAAAGACAGGGGTATGGCTACACCTTC.

There are many counts of this clonotype. V gene TRBV19 combines with J gene TRBJ2-1, with D perhaps TRBD1 (6 bases). Germline loops: CDR1 LNHDA, CDR2 SQIVND (reference sequence). This CDR3 contains 15 residues. Deletions cut 0 bases from V and 6 bases from J, with 12 bases between. In DNA form, the CDR3 reads TGTGCCAGTAGTATAGATTTGGGGGCCGGCAATGAGCAGTTCTTC. Its translation: CASSIDLGAGNEQFF.

This clonotype was recorded many times. DNA for the CDR3: TGTGCCATCAGTGATAAGGAGACTCGGACAGGGGTCAATCAGCCCCAGCATTTT. Its protein is CAISDKETRTGVNQPQHF. The rearrangement joins TRBV10-3 to TRBJ1-5; TRBD1 matches 9 bases. From germline, CDR1 is ENHRY and CDR2 SYGVKD. CDR3 length: 18 amino acids. Trimming at V came to 3 bases and at J to 3 bases, leaving 12 bases not matched to a gene.

Many counts were recorded for this clonotype. The rearrangement joins TRBV20-1 to TRBJ2-1; 9 nucleotides agree with TRBD2. The length of the CDR3 is 16 residues. V trimming: 4 bases; J trimming: 6 bases; junction bases outside the gene matches: 13. Germline loops: CDR1 DFQATT, CDR2 SNEGSKA (reference sequence). The CDR3 DNA is TGCAGTGCTACGGGCCCAGGTGGCGGGAGGGGCAATGAGCAGTTCTTC. It specifies CSATGPGGGRGNEQFF.

This clonotype was detected ten times or more. The chain uses TRBV27 and TRBJ2-7, with D maybe TRBD1 (6 bases). CDR3 size: 16 residues. The V end lost 6 bases, the J end lost 1 base, and 19 bases lay between the germline ends. Germline V gene lookup returns CDR1 MNHEY and CDR2 SMNVEV (reference sequence). CDR3 sequence (DNA): TGTGCCAGCAGCAAAACATCCAGACAGGTTTCCTACGAGCAGTACTTC. It yields the protein CASSKTSRQVSYEQYF.

This clonotype was counted many times. One junction end does not reproduce the germline sequence, and a read error may be involved. This chain connects TRBV29-1 to TRBJ2-5; tentative D call: TRBD1 (5 bases). CDR1 is SQVTM, CDR2 ANQGSEA, per germline. The CDR3 length is 13 residues. The CDR3 loop reads CSVKETAEETQYF. The DNA of the CDR3 is TGCAGCGTTAAAGAGACAGCCGAAGAGACCCAGTACTTC.